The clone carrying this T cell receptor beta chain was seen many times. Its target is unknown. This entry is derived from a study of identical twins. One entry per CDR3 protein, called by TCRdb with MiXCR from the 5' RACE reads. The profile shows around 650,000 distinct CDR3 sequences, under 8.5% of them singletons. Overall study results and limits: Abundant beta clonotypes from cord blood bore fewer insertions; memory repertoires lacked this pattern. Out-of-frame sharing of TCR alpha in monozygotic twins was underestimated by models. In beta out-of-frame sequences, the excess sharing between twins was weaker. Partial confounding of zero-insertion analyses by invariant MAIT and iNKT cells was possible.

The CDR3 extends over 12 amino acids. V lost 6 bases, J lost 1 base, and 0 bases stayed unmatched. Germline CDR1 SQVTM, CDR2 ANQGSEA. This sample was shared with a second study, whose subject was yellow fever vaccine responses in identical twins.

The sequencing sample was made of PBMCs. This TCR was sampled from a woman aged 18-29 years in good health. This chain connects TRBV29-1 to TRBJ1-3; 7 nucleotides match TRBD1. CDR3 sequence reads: CSVGQSGNTIYF. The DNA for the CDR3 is TGCAGCGTGGGACAGTCTGGAAACACCATATATTTT.